Included here is one TCR beta chain sequence, with context. Its antigen is still unknown. No per-base quality is available; no much larger clone lies one base away. To sequence the TCRbeta CDR3 region, genomic DNA was isolated from the sorted cells. The immunoSEQ Assay was used to sequence the TCRbeta CDR3 regions. The source is immuneACCESS, and TCRdb retained only in-frame sequences with V and J called. Part of the clones is not carried over; for the studies checked, unresolved V genes explain less than half of this, and the remainder is unexplained. The sample profile shows tens of thousands of clones; approximately 88% of them were found once. The ten largest clones capture over 8% of the sample. The sample comes from a study of OX40 agonist ivuxolimab in advanced cancers. About the full investigation: The costimulatory receptor OX40 (CD134) was targeted by ivuxolimab, a fully human IgG2 agonistic monoclonal antibody. The dose-escalation cohort was about 83% male with a mean age of around 62 years, ranging from about 23 to 85. Among the approximately 50 dose-escalation patients, around 20 had hepatocellular carcinoma, around 15 melanoma, 9 renal cell carcinoma and 9 head and neck cancer. The paper covers the monotherapy dose-escalation part of the phase I ivuxolimab trial, which included N of about 50 patients. The point of sequencing TCRbeta in the periphery was to test whether ivuxolimab changed TCR sequence diversity and drove clonal T-cell expansion. Partial responses were achieved by three dose-escalation patients, of whom one had hepatocellular carcinoma and two had cutaneous melanoma. Intravenous ivuxolimab was administered to patients every 2 weeks at six dose levels: 0.01, 0.1, 0.3, 1.5, 3 and 10 mg/kg. Patients were allowed to have had prior anti-PD-1, anti-PD-L1 or anti-CTLA-4 therapy, and 30% to 50% of the dose-escalation patients had previously received checkpoint inhibitors. Overall study results and their limits: On average, CD8+ T cells showed more expanded clones than CD4+ T cells after ivuxolimab. In partial responders in the 0.1-3.0 mg/kg groups, normalized peripheral clonal expansion was found to be among the lowest, especially among CD8+ T cells. Low levels of normalized T-cell clonal expansion were also seen in some nonresponding patients. Which antigens the clonally expanded peripheral T cells were specific for was not determined. At doses from 0.1 to 3.0 mg/kg, clonal expansion was seen in both CD4+ and CD8+ blood T cells between baseline and week 6.

Taken from cysteine to phenylalanine, the CDR3 has 17 residues. CDR3 DNA only is kept here, 51 bases in frame from base 1. V is pruned by 3 bases and J by 6 bases, leaving 17 bases of the junction without a gene match. Sequences SGHRS (CDR1) and YFSETQ (CDR2) are obtained from the germline V gene. Patients with a history of autoimmune disease or receiving systemic immunosuppression were excluded from the trial. Peripheral blood for TCR sequencing was collected from all dose cohorts at baseline, on cycle 4 day 1, and on cycle 7 day 1. Samples came from an open-label, multicenter, first-in-human phase I dose-escalation trial of ivuxolimab. Adults with locally advanced or metastatic melanoma, renal cell, hepatocellular, or head and neck squamous cell carcinoma were enrolled in the trial. Before TCR sequencing, CD4+ T cells and CD8+ T cells from peripheral blood were sorted into separate populations.

Recombination linked TRBV5-1 to TRBJ2-7; 8 bases in the junction line up with TRBD1. The sequenced sample was CD4+ or CD8+ T cells sorted from blood, obtained in a trial of the OX40 agonist ivuxolimab. The sequence was collected from an adult with an advanced solid tumor such as melanoma, head and neck, liver or kidney cancer. The DNA reads TGCGCCAGCAGCTGGAGGGCGGGTCAGGGGGCATTCGGCGAGCAGTACTTC. Its translation is CASSWRAGQGAFGEQYF.